This T cell receptor beta chain was observed in a study of post-analysis software for immune sequencing data. As regards this clonotype: What it recognizes is unknown.

Points from the study as a whole: Patients had higher frequencies than controls of about 5 TRBV segments, including TRBV5-6, TRBV5-1 and TRBV20-1. Multiple sclerosis patients showed significantly lower normalized Chao1 diversity than controls did.

This CDR3 has 13 residues. Trimming removed 3 bases from V and 2 bases from J, with 10 bases in between. The germline gives CDR1 DFQATT, CDR2 SNEGSKA (reference sequence). The TCR beta cDNA libraries carried unique molecular identifiers. T cells numbering about 0.95 to 11 million gave rise to a few hundred thousand cDNA molecules. TCRdb recomputed calls from the PCR reads with MiXCR, one row per CDR3 protein. This table has approximately 630,000 distinct CDR3 sequences, around 64% appearing once. The specimen was blood. This TCR was sampled from a girl aged 2 to 9 with multiple sclerosis. The chain joins TRBV20-1 to TRBJ1-2; no definite D call. The DNA for the CDR3 is TGCAGTGCTAGCCCGGGCCAAAACTATGGCTACACCTTC. Translated, it gives CSASPGQNYGYTF.